Here is one TCR beta chain with its context. These data are taken from a study of blood T cell repertoires in COVID-19. Study context: Material from acute and convalescent COVID-19 was sourced from the United States, Italy and Spain. T cells, B-cell-depleted T cells, or PBMCs supplied cDNA or gDNA.

The table came from immunoSEQ multiplex PCR; TCRdb's copy has only in-frame clones and leaves some out. The profile shows approximately 280,000 clones, roughly 85% of them singletons. Germline V gene sequence: CDR1 WSHSY, CDR2 SAAADI. Trimming removed 3 bases from V and 3 bases from J, with 23 bases in between. The CDR3 totals 18 residues. Self-reported history from a screening survey and questionnaire set each donor's cohort. This TCR was sampled from a woman between 50 and 59 years old who had recovered from COVID-19. V is TRBV10-2 and J is TRBJ1-1; D possibly corresponds to TRBD1 (5 bases). The sequenced sample consisted of PBMCs or T cells enriched from blood (not recorded which). DNA for the CDR3: TGCGCCAGCAGTGACAGGGAAAGGATGAATGCCATGGACACTGAAGCTTTCTTT. Protein: CASSDRERMNAMDTEAFF.